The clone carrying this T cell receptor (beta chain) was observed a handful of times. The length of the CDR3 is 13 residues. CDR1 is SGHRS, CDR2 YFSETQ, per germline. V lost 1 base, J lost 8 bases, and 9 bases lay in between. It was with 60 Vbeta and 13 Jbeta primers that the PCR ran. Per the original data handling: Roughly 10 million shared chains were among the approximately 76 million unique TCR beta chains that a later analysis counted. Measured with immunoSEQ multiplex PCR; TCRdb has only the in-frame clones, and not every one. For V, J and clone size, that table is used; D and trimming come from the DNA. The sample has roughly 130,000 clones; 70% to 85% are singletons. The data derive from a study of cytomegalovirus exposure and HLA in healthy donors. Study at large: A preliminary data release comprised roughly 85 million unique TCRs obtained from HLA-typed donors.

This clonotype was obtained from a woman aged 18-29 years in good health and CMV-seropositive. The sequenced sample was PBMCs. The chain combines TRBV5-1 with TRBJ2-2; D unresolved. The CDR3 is CASSLPTVGELFF. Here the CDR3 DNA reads TGCGCCAGCAGCTTGCCCACGGTGGGGGAGCTGTTTTTT. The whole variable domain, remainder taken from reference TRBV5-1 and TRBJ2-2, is KAGVTQTPRYLIKTRGQQVTLSCSPISGHRSVSWYQQTPGQGLQFLFEYFSETQRNKGNFPGRFSGRQFSNSRSEMNVSTLELGDSALYLCASSLPTVGELFFGEGSRLTVL.